This TCR beta chain was observed in a study of post-analysis software for immune sequencing data. About the study: Both relapsing-remitting and secondary progressive multiple sclerosis featured among the disease courses, as did progressive-relapsing multiple sclerosis.

Whole-study results and caveats: The normalized Chao1 diversity of multiple sclerosis patients was significantly lower than that of controls. Co-batched samples clustered tightly together by F measure. Compared with controls, patients had more of about 5 TRBV segments, including TRBV5-6, TRBV5-1 and TRBV20-1.

Prepared TCR beta cDNA libraries contained unique molecular identifiers. Each CDR3 protein gets one entry after TCRdb re-called the PCR reads with MiXCR. The sample holds hundreds of thousands of distinct CDR3 sequences, 59% seen once. This clonotype was recorded a few times. Its target is unknown. The V gene's germline CDR1 is SGHTA and CDR2 FQGNSA. The CDR3 sequence is 16 residues long. Trimming removed 0 bases at V and 7 bases at J, with 16 bases between. This sequence joins TRBV7-2 and TRBJ2-1; D may match TRBD1 or TRBD2 (5 bases each). Sequences were obtained from blood. The sequence was obtained from a girl aged 2 to 10 with multiple sclerosis. CDR3 protein: CASSLAGDLYWNEQFF. CDR3 DNA sequence: TGTGCCAGCAGCTTAGCAGGGGACCTGTATTGGAATGAGCAGTTCTTC. Complete variable domain (other parts from reference TRBV7-2 and TRBJ2-1): GAGVSQSPSNKVTEKGKDVELRCDPISGHTALYWYRQSLGQGLEFLIYFQGNSAPDKSGLPSDRFSAERTGGSVSTLTIQRTQQEDSAVYLCASSLAGDLYWNEQFFGPGTRLTVL.